This T cell receptor beta chain was retrieved from a study of cytomegalovirus exposure and HLA in healthy donors. Study-level points and caveats: For presence/absence analyses, sequencing depth was assumed to be roughly uniform across donors. Among CMV-associated TCR beta chains, most appeared HLA-restricted in a later analysis. Three chains linked to CMV were shown in vitro to be specific for CMV antigens. Productive rates of about 90% or about 30% were seen for most TCR beta V segments in an earlier analysis.

Germline CDR1 is SGHTA and CDR2 is FQGTGA. CDR3 length: 16 amino acids. The trim removed 2 bases at V and 1 base at J, leaving 4 bases unmatched. In the PCR, 60 Vbeta and 13 Jbeta primers were used. TCRdb's table, derived via immunoSEQ multiplex PCR, lists solely in-frame clones and lacks some. The table shows around 49,000 clones, with around 81% occurring only once. Concerning this clone itself: Its target is not known.

The chain combines TRBV7-3 with TRBJ2-1, with 8 bases that match TRBD2. This TCR derives from a young man in good health and CMV-seropositive. Specimen: PBMCs. The CDR3 DNA is TGTGCCAGCAGCTTAGGGAGCGGGGGATCCTACAATGAGCAGTTCTTC. Amino acids: CASSLGSGGSYNEQFF. Drawing the rest from reference TRBV7-3 and TRBJ2-1, the complete variable domain is GAGVSQTPSNKVTEKGKYVELRCDPISGHTALYWYRQSLGQGPEFLIYFQGTGAADDSGLPNDRFFAVRPEGSVSTLKIQRTERGDSAVYLCASSLGSGGSYNEQFFGPGTRLTVL.